What follows describes a single T cell receptor (beta chain). The CDR3 covers 12 residues. The V end lost 8 bases, the J end lost 4 bases, and 9 bases lay between the germline ends. Profiled with immunoSEQ multiplex PCR; TCRdb holds only in-frame clones, not every one. The repertoire holds about 250,000 clones, over 75% seen once, with 13% in the top ten. The record originates from a study of control samples from healthy donors and cancer patients. The sequenced sample was PBMCs. The rearrangement links TRBV12-3 or TRBV12-4 to TRBJ1-5, with TRBD1 as a possible D gene (5 bases). The source is a woman aged 60-75 years with lung cancer. The CDR3 coding sequence is TGTGCCAGCGACCGGGGGAATCAGCCCCAGCATTTT. Translating gives CASDRGNQPQHF.